This T cell receptor beta chain was observed in a study of blood T cell repertoires in COVID-19. Study background: PBMCs, B-cell-depleted T cells, or T cells were the source of the cDNA or gDNA that made up the material.

In Seattle, patients joined the study during active infection and were tracked longitudinally. Original data processing: Estimated nucleated cell counts came from reference gene primer amplification. Some clones are missing from TCRdb's copy, which holds only in-frame ones; the method was immunoSEQ multiplex PCR. Clonal size and the V and J genes are those of that table, whereas D and trimming came from the DNA. The table has about 120,000 clones, 85% to 90% seen once. Source material: peripheral blood. The clonotype originates from a woman in her sixties with COVID-19, enrolled during active disease.

The CDR3 bases are TGTGCCAGCAGCTTGGGACAGGGGGATGCCGAGCAGTACTTC. Translating it yields CASSLGQGDAEQYF. The chain uses TRBV5-4 and TRBJ2-7; TRBD1 aligns across 9 bases. CDR3 length equals 14 residues. Germline V lookup: CDR1 SGHNT, CDR2 YYREEE (reference sequence). Trimming took 0 bases from V and 6 from J; bases not matched to a gene: 4.